This T cell receptor (beta chain) is drawn from a study of cytomegalovirus exposure and HLA in healthy donors (dated by TCRdb to between 2016 and 2019). A note on the overall study: An earlier analysis of about 530 of the donors reported approximately 280 Gb of sequence data and 117 million unique TCR beta sequences obtained from around 190 million T cells. Among some 410 genotyped donors of the cohort, an average of 235,054 unique TCR beta nucleotide sequences were sequenced per donor, around 18% of them non-productive. The aim of the study was to test whether cataloging public T cell receptors could identify signatures of past pathogen exposure. Four to six DR-DQ haplotypes were handled as single units for association and clustering, since linkage in the cohort was strong. Donor age, sex, ethnicity and CMV serostatus were collected together with the repertoire data. The genetic ancestry cluster associated with self-reported Caucasian donors included about four fifths of the approximately 400 genotyped donors. About 280 gigabases of sequencing data and roughly 81 million unique TCR sequences made up an early release that covered 640 HLA-typed donors. In a later analysis, previously published TCR beta repertoires from hundreds of donors were re-analyzed and high-resolution HLA genotyping was added so that TCR occurrence patterns could be studied. All discovery cohort repertoires had been generated using a single sequencing platform. In addition to the first cohort of around 670 subjects, a separate validation cohort of over 90 different subjects was used. In the later analysis, no new phenotypic data were used to find candidate immune exposures; instead, reliance was placed on TCR beta sequences and their occurrence across donors. The study used immunosequencing to profile the T cell repertoires of more than 650 subjects and linked those repertoires to cytomegalovirus serostatus. Both class I and class II loci were covered by HLA typing, at four-digit resolution. In an earlier analysis of a few hundred of the donors, high-throughput TCR beta sequencing was used to judge whether each TCR beta V gene segment behaved as functional or pseudogenic. In a later genetic analysis, genome-wide SNP genotypes for about three fifths of the roughly 670 donors were used, and that subset was treated as a discovery cohort. Typing coverage differed by locus: A, B, C, DRB1 and DQB1 were typed in roughly 620-630 donors, DQA1 in 522, DPA1 in over 600, and DPB1 in 400 to 480. To predict cytomegalovirus infection status, the study brought together high-throughput TCR immunosequencing, statistical association of individual TCRs with disease status, and machine learning.

CDR1 and CDR2 were assigned from the germline V gene (reference sequence) as MNHEY and SMNVEV. The CDR3 goes from the cysteine to the phenylalanine over 15 residues. Only the CDR3 DNA is retained, 45 bases long and in frame from the first base. V gives up 4 bases and J gives up 4 bases, and the segment between their germline ends measures 17 bases. Overall study outcomes, separate from this receptor: Compared with the roughly 700-donor mean, donors in an Asian-associated ancestry cluster had fewer N-insertions in productive TCRs, according to a later genetic analysis. For the cohort, immune exposure information was limited to CMV serostatus. Because counts were too low, under 20 rarely observed V segments, including chromosome 9 orphons, were left out of the earlier analysis of 587 of the donors. In both the original and validation cohorts, the classifier was reported to diagnose cytomegalovirus status with high specificity and sensitivity. While some public TCRs were present in many individuals, most TCR sequences turned up only very rarely across donors. Most CMV-associated TCR beta chains appeared to be HLA-restricted in a later analysis, and the HLA associations seemed to be driven largely by CMV exposure. Sequencing depth was assumed to be roughly uniform across donors in the presence/absence analyses, though that assumption may not hold. Because the 87-base-pair reads could not distinguish some IMGT-functional V segments, including TRBV6-2 and TRBV6-3, those segments were excluded. In a later analysis, several top co-occurrence clusters were reported to appear linked to parvovirus B19, influenza, CMV and Epstein-Barr virus. The cohort was sequenced for TCR beta chains only, and without alpha or paired-chain data the features that could be detected were limited. The authors suggested that the approach could potentially be generalized to other disease states and immunological phenotypes. Broadly in line with IMGT annotations, most TCR beta V segments showed up in productive rearrangements about 87% or about 30% of the time in an earlier analysis of around 600 of the donors. At a false discovery rate of 0.05, a later analysis linked around 17,000 TCR beta sequences to specific HLA alleles. In a later analysis, the rate of TCR association differed among HLA loci, with DRB1 alleles having the most associated TCRs and HLA-C alleles having the fewest. In a later analysis, HLA-associated TCR beta chains were found to be more clonally expanded and to have lower generation probabilities than equally common non-associated chains. In the study, roughly 160 TCR beta chains were listed as associated with cytomegalovirus. Three of the identified cytomegalovirus-associated TCR beta chains were confirmed in vitro to be specific for cytomegalovirus antigens. Because some donors lacked HLA typing at each locus, the association tests relied only on the typed subset. V-gene and J-gene trimming of TCR beta chains was associated with a missense DCLRE1C variant in a later genetic analysis, and the association was replicated in an independent cohort. When HLA alleles, especially DR and DQ, strongly co-occurred, TCR associations were difficult to assign to individual alleles. Linkage disequilibrium might explain the correlated functional status among segregating V segments, but an unknown experimental factor could not be ruled out. A further reported finding was that TCR beta sequences accurately predicted the HLA-A and HLA-B alleles for most subjects in the first cohort. A cluster of highly shared sequence variants was judged likely to represent a technical artifact of the sequencing pipeline.

The library was built by means of the immunoSEQ multiplex PCR assay. For the multiplex PCR, a mixture combining 60 forward primers for TCR Vbeta segments and 13 reverse primers for TCR Jbeta segments was used. A multiplex PCR assay on genomic DNA amplified the CDR3 region of rearranged TCR beta genes. On the Illumina HiSeq System, the amplified TCR beta libraries were sequenced as 87-base-pair reads. The paper's processing steps were these. In a later analysis, tens of millions of unique TCR beta chains were counted across the approximately 670 repertoires, and roughly 11 million of these chains were shared by at least two donors. Raw reads were error-corrected and collapsed into unique sequences by a nearest-neighbor algorithm in which closely related sequences were merged to remove PCR and sequencing errors. To assign V, D and J gene segments, CDR3 sequences were aligned to IMGT reference sequences. Each retained sequence needed at least a six-nucleotide match to both a V gene segment and a J gene segment. Rearrangements were classified as productive when the CDR3 lacked stop codons and remained in frame with V and J, and all other rearrangements were classified as non-productive. CDR3 was defined according to IMGT convention as the region running from the second conserved V-encoded cysteine to the conserved J-encoded phenylalanine. In an earlier analysis of 500 to 650 of the donors, sequences lacking an unambiguous match to a single V gene segment were excluded. An earlier analysis of a few hundred of the donors classified V segments as functional when productive rearrangements were above 56.7% and as segregating when the standard deviation between donors was above 5%. To diagnose cytomegalovirus status from the catalog of TCR beta chain sequences, a statistical classification framework was built. A later analysis assigned V and J genes by comparing TCR nucleotide sequences with IMGT/GENE-DB human TR gene sequences. The TCRdist pipeline was used in a later analysis to assign CDR3 sequences and most-parsimonious VDJ recombination scenarios. In a later analysis, each TCR beta chain was defined by its CDR3 amino acid sequence together with its V-gene family, and reads lacking a unique V-gene family were excluded. To address suspected cross-contamination and a sequencing artifact, a later analysis removed over 500 highly shared, low-generation-probability nucleotide sequences. In a later analysis, a clonal expansion index was calculated for each public chain from normalized within-repertoire ranks of inferred template counts. In a later analysis, generation probabilities were computed using a VDJ recombination model fitted to out-of-frame rearrangements, and the results were checked against IGoR. Hypergeometric tests were used in a later analysis to score TCR-TCR, TCR-HLA and TCR-CMV co-occurrence, with a repertoire-size bias correction applied to the TCR pairs. False discovery rates were estimated in a later analysis by permuting HLA or CMV assignments 20 times. A later analysis grouped co-occurring TCRs with DBSCAN, adding TCRdist sequence similarity when clustering within HLA-allele-positive subsets. Co-occurrence clustering excluded repertoires with fewer than 30,000 or more than 120,000 public chains, plus five with anomalous nucleotide sharing. As stored in TCRdb, this immuneACCESS dataset retains in-frame rearrangements with V and J assigned. A fraction of the clones does not appear; measured against another copy, unresolved V genes explain less than half of the discrepancy, and the remainder lacks a known reason. That table furnishes V, J and clone size, whereas the DNA furnished D and trimming. This sample is represented by over 110,000 clones; more than 75% of them were singletons. Over 3% of the sample lies in the top ten.

The cohort was made up of roughly 670 healthy bone marrow donors. All cohort members were sampled while nominally healthy, although unrecorded immune exposures were likely present. The donor tested CMV seronegative and was one of the 352 seronegative cohort members. Every donor gave a peripheral blood sample, and the peripheral blood mononuclear cells from that sample were used for TCR beta sequencing. Genomic DNA was extracted from the blood cell samples with the Qiagen DNeasy Blood Extraction Kit. Worth noting for this clone: The antigen it binds to is not known. Base qualities are not recorded, but no much larger clone differs from it by a single base.

The sequence came from a female donor in good health and CMV-seronegative. Sequenced material: PBMCs. The V gene is TRBV27 and the J gene is TRBJ2-7, and the D gene may be TRBD2, 5 bases matching. The CDR3 here reads CASSSLPLGTYEQYF. The sequenced DNA is TGTGCCAGCAGTTCTCTCCCACTAGGCACGTACGAGCAGTACTTC.